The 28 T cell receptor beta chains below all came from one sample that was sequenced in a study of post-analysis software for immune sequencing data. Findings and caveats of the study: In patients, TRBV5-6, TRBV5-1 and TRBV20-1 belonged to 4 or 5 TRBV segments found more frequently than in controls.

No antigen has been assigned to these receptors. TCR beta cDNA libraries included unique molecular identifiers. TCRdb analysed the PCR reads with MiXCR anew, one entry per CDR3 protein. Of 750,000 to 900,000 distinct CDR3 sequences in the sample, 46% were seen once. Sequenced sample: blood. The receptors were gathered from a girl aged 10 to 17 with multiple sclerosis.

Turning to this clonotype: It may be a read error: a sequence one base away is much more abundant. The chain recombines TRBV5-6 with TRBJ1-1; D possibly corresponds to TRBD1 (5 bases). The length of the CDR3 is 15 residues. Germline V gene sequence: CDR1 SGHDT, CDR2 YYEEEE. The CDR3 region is CANSLGGEGNTEAFF. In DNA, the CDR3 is TGTGCCAACAGCTTGGGGGGTGAGGGGAACACTGAAGCTTTCTTT.

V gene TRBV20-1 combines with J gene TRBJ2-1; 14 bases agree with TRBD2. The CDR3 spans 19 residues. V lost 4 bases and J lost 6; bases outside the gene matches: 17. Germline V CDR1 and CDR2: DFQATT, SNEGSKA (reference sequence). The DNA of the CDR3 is TGCAGTGCTATCCAAACTCGCGCGGGACTAGCGGGAGTCTTCAATGAGCAGTTCTTC. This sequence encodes CSAIQTRAGLAGVFNEQFF.

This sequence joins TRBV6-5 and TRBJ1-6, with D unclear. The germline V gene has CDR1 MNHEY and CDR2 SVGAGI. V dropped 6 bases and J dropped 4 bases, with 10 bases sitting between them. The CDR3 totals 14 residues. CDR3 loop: CASRKQSYNSPLHF. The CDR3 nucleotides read TGTGCCAGCAGAAAACAGTCATATAATTCACCCCTCCACTTT.

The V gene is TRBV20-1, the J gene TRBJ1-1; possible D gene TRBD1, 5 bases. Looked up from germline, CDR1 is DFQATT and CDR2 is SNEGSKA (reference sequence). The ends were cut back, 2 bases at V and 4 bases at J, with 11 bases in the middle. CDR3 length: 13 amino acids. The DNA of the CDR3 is TGCAGTGCTAGATCAGGGTGGGGCACTGAAGCTTTCTTT. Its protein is CSARSGWGTEAFF.

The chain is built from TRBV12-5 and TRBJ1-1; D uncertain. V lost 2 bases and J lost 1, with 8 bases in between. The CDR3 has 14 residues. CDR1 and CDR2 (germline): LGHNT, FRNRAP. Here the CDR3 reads CASGLLDTNTEAFF. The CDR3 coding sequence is TGTGCTAGTGGTTTGTTAGATACGAACACTGAAGCTTTCTTT.

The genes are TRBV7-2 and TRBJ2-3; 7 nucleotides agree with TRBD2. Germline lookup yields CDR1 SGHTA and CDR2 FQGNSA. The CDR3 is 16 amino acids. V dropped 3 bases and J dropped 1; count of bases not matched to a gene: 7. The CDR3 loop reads CASSFKAGARTDTQYF. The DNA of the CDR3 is TGTGCCAGCAGCTTTAAGGCGGGAGCCCGCACAGATACGCAGTATTTT.

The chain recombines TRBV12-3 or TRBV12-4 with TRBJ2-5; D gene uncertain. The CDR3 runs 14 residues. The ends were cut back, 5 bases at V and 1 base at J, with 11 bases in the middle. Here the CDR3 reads CASSRSSVQETQYF. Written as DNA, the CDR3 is TGTGCCAGCAGTAGGTCGAGTGTCCAAGAGACCCAGTACTTC.

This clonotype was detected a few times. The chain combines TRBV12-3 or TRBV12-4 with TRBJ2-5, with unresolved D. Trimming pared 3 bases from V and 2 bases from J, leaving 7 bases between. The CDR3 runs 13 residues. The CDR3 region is CASSFAQQETQYF. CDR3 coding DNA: TGTGCCAGCAGTTTCGCACAGCAAGAGACCCAGTACTTC.

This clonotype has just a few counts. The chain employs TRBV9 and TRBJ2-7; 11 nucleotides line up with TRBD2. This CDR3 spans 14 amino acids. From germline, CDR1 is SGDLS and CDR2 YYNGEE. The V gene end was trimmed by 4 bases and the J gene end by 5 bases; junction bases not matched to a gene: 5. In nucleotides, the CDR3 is TGTGCCAGCAGCCCGCTAGCGGGAGGCCACGAGCAGTACTTC. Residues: CASSPLAGGHEQYF.

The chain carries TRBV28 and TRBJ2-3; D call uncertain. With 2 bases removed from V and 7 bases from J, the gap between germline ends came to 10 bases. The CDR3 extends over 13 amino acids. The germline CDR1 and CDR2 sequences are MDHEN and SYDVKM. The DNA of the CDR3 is TGTGCCAGCAGTTTAACCAGCCTGAATACGCAGTATTTT. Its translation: CASSLTSLNTQYF.

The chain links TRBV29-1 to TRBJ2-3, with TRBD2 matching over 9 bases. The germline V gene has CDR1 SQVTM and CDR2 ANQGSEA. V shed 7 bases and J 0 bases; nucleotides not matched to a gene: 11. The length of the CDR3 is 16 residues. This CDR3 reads CSGGAWSGRSTDTQYF. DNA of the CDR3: TGCAGCGGCGGGGCCTGGAGCGGGAGGAGCACAGATACGCAGTATTTT.

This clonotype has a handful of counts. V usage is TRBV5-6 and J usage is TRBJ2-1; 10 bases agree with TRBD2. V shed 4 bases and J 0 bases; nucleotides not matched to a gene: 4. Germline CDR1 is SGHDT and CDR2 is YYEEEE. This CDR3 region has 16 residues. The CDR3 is CASSPGLAVSYNEQFF. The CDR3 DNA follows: TGTGCCAGCAGCCCCGGACTAGCGGTCTCCTACAATGAGCAGTTCTTC.

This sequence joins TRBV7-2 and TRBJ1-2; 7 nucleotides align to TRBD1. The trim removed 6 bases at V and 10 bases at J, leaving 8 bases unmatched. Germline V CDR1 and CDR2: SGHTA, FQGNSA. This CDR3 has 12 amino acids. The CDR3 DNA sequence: TGTGCCAGCAGTTCAGGCGGGACAGACTACACCTTC. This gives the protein CASSSGGTDYTF.

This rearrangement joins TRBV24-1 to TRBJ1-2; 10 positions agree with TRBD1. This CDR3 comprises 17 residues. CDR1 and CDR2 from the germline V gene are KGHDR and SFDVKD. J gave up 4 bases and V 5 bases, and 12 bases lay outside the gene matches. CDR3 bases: TGTGCCACCAGTGGTCCCCTTCGGGACAGGGGCACCTATGGCTACACCTTC. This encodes CATSGPLRDRGTYGYTF.

The CDR3 DNA reads as TGCAGCGTTGGGTCGGGACAGGGTTTCTATGGCTACACCTTC. This codes for CSVGSGQGFYGYTF. This chain connects TRBV29-1 to TRBJ1-2, with TRBD1 matching 9 bases. This CDR3 has 14 residues. Germline CDR1 and CDR2: SQVTM and ANQGSEA. The J segment lost 4 bases and the V segment lost 4 bases, leaving 7 bases of the junction unmatched.

The CDR3 coding sequence is TGCAGCGTTGAAGGGGCGGACTTCTCCTACAATGAGCAGTTCTTC. It codes for CSVEGADFSYNEQFF. The chain is built from TRBV29-1 and TRBJ2-1, with TRBD2 as a possible D gene (5 bases). CDR1 is SQVTM, CDR2 ANQGSEA, per germline. The CDR3 loop spans 15 amino acids. Deletions cut 1 base from V and 0 bases from J, with 10 bases between.

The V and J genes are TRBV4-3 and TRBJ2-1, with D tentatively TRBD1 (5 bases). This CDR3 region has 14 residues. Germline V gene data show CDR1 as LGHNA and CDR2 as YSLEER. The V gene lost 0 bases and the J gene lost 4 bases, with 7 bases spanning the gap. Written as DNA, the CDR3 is TGCGCCAGCAGCCAAGATACAGGTTACAATGAGCAGTTCTTC. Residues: CASSQDTGYNEQFF.

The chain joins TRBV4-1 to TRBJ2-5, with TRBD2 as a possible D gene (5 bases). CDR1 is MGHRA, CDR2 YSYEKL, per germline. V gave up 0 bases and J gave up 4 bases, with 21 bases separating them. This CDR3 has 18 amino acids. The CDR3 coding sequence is TGCGCCAGCAGCCAAGACATGCTAGCCTTCCGTATGGGAGAGACCCAGTACTTC. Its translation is CASSQDMLAFRMGETQYF.

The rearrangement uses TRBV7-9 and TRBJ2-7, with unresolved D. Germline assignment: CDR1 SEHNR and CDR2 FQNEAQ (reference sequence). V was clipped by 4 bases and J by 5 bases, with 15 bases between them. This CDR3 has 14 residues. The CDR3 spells CASSSGPSRHEQYF. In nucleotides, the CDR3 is TGTGCCAGCAGCTCAGGACCGAGTCGACACGAGCAGTACTTC.

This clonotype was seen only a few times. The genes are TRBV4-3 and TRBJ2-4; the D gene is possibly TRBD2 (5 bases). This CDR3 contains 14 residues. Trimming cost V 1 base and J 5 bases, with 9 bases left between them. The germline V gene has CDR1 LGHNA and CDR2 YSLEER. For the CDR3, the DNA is TGCGCCAGCAGCCAAGCGGGGATGGAAAACATTCAGTACTTC. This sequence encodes CASSQAGMENIQYF.

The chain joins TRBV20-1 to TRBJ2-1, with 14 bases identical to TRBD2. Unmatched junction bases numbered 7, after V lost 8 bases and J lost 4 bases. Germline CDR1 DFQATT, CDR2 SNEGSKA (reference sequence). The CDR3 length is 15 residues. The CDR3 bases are TGCAGTCGCAGGGGGACTAGCGGGGGTTACAATGAGCAGTTCTTC. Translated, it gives CSRRGTSGGYNEQFF.

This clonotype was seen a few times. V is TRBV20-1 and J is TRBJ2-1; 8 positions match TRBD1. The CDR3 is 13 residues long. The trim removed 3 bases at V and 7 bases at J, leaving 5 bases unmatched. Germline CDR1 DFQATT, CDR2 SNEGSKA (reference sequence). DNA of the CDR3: TGCAGTGCTAGGGACAGGGCTGAGAATGAGCAGTTCTTC. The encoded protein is CSARDRAENEQFF.

The CDR3 protein is CASSLGLQLYEQYV. The CDR3 nucleotides read TGCGCCAGCAGCTTGGGTCTACAACTCTACGAGCAGTACGTC. This chain uses TRBV5-1 with TRBJ2-7; D uncertain. Germline CDR1 and CDR2: SGHRS and YFSETQ. The CDR3 consists of 14 residues. V lost 0 bases and J lost 3, with 10 bases in between.

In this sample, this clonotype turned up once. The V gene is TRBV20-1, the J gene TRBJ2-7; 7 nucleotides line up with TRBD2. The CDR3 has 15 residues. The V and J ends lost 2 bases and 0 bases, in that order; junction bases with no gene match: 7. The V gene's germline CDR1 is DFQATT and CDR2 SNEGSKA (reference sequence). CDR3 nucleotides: TGCAGTGCTAGACAGAGCGGGACCCTCTCCTACGAGCAGTACTTC. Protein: CSARQSGTLSYEQYF.

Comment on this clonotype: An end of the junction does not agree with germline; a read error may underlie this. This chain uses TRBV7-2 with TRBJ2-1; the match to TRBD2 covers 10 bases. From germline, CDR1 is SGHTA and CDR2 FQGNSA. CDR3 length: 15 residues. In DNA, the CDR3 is TGTGCCAGCAGCTCCTCGGGACTAGCGAACAATGAGCAGTGCTTC. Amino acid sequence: CASSSSGLANNEQCF.

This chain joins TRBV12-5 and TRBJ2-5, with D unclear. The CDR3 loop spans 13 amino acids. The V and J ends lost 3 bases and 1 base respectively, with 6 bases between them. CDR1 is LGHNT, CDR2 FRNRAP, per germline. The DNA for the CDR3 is TGTGCTAGTGGTTTCGATAGCCAAGAGACCCAGTACTTC. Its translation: CASGFDSQETQYF. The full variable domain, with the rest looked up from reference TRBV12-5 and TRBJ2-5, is DARVTQTPRHKVTEMGQEVTMRCQPILGHNTVFWYRQTMMQGLELLAYFRNRAPLDDSGMPKDRFSAEMPDATLATLKIQPSEPRDSAVYFCASGFDSQETQYFGPGTRLLVL.

CDR3 loop: CASSLESTAEAFF. The CDR3 region has the DNA TGTGCCAGCAGCTTAGAGTCGACAGCTGAAGCTTTCTTT. This sequence joins TRBV7-9 and TRBJ1-1; D is perhaps TRBD1 (5 bases). V was shortened by 1 base and J by 6 bases, with 9 bases between the two germline ends. Germline CDR1 SEHNR, CDR2 FQNEAQ (reference sequence). The CDR3 is 13 residues long.

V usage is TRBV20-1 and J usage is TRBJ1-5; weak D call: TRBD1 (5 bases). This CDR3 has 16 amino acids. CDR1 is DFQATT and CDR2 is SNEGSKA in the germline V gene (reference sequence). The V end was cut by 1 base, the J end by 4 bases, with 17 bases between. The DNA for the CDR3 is TGCAGTGCTAGAGTAGCCGGGGGTAGGGAAAATCAGCCCCAGCATTTT. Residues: CSARVAGGRENQPQHF.